Reported below is one TCR beta chain. V lost 3 bases to trimming and J lost 4 bases, with 16 bases between them. Germline CDR1 reads LNHDA; CDR2 reads SQIVND (reference sequence). The CDR3 covers 15 residues. One entry per CDR3 protein, called by TCRdb with MiXCR from the 5' RACE reads. Altogether about 160,000 distinct CDR3 sequences are present, roughly 28% being singletons, with the ten largest covering 12%. This specimen belongs to a study of T-cell memory formation after mild COVID-19. The sequence came from an adult woman who had mild COVID-19 (a few samples of this study predate the infection). Cell type and time point are not known. The chain joins TRBV19 to TRBJ2-7; D gene uncertain. Material for sequencing was PBMCs or a T cell subset sorted from them (not recorded which). As DNA, the CDR3 is TGTGCCAGTAGTATGTCCCCCGACGGAGATTACGAGCAGTACTTC. Encoded protein: CASSMSPDGDYEQYF.